Listed here are 11 T cell receptor beta chains from one sample, sequenced in a study of blood T cells in healthy people across ages (dated by TCRdb to between 2014 and 2016). Library construction relied on 5' RACE. Sequencing took place on an Illumina HiSeq 2500. A second PCR of about 6 to 11 cycles was performed with a sample-barcoded 5' primer and a J-beta primer mix. TCRdb trimmed the raw reads at Q25, called clones with MiXCR and kept productive beta chains. All rows with the same CDR3 protein become a single entry with the most common DNA and genes. The sample records about 1,600,000 distinct CDR3 sequences, about 40% of which are singletons. Approximately 7.9% of the sample lies in the top ten. Input material: blood. These TCRs come from a young woman in good health.

The V call is TRBV29-1, the J call TRBJ2-1; TRBD2 might be the D (6 bases). The length of the CDR3 is 16 residues. Looked up from germline, CDR1 is SQVTM and CDR2 is ANQGSEA. Trimming cost V 4 bases and J 4 bases, with 20 bases left between them. CDR3 amino acids: CSVAGGVGPRYNEQFF. CDR3 DNA sequence: TGCAGCGTTGCGGGCGGGGTAGGTCCAAGGTACAATGAGCAGTTCTTC.

This sequence joins TRBV5-4 and TRBJ2-3; weak D call: TRBD1 (6 bases). The V end was cut by 2 bases, the J end by 1 base, with 17 bases between. Germline V gives CDR1 SGHNT, CDR2 YYREEE (reference sequence). The CDR3 has 17 residues. The CDR3 DNA follows: TGTGCCAGCAGCTTAACCCGAGGGGCAGGGGGCACAGATACGCAGTATTTT. Amino acids: CASSLTRGAGGTDTQYF.

The chain carries TRBV20-1 and TRBJ1-1; D ambiguous. The length of the CDR3 is 18 residues. CDR1 and CDR2 (germline): DFQATT, SNEGSKA (reference sequence). Between the trimmed V and J ends, which lost 5 bases and 5 bases, there was a span of 30 bases. The CDR3 is CSAEPRRAFMYMETEAFF. The CDR3 nucleotides read TGCAGTGCTGAGCCTCGTAGGGCATTTATGTATATGGAAACTGAAGCTTTCTTT.

This clonotype was seen just once. This rearrangement joins TRBV6-2 or TRBV6-3 to TRBJ2-2; 12 bases fit TRBD2. The junction had 5 bases not matched to a gene; V was cut back by 3 bases and J by 6 bases. The CDR3 covers 16 residues. Looked up from germline, CDR1 is MNHEY and CDR2 is SVGEGT. The CDR3 reads CASSYWTSGEAGELFF. CDR3 nucleotides: TGTGCCAGCAGTTATTGGACTAGCGGGGAGGCCGGGGAGCTGTTTTTT.

The J gene is TRBJ1-5, the V gene TRBV5-1; TRBD1 matches at 9 bases. Germline lookup yields CDR1 SGHRS and CDR2 YFSETQ. The CDR3 spans 16 residues. The CDR3 bases are TGCGGACGCCGGGACAGGGATATTAAAAGCAATCAGCCCCAGCATTTT. Amino acids: CGRRDRDIKSNQPQHF.

The chain recombines TRBV27 with TRBJ2-6; tentative D call: TRBD2 (5 bases). The length of the CDR3 is 13 residues. The germline V gene encodes CDR1 MNHEY and CDR2 SMNVEV (reference sequence). V was cut by 6 bases and J by 11 bases, with 14 bases left in between. The CDR3 nucleotides are TGTGCCAGCAGAAACCCCGGAGGCCACGTCCTGACTTTC. Translation gives CASRNPGGHVLTF.

This clonotype was observed at least ten times. The chain combines TRBV7-2 with TRBJ2-1; 10 nucleotides match TRBD2. V lost 1 base and J lost 10; bases outside the gene matches: 10. Germline lookup yields CDR1 SGHTA and CDR2 FQGNSA. The CDR3 length is 16 residues. The CDR3, as DNA: TGTGCCAGCAGCTTAGATGGCCTAGCGGGAGTGGGCGAGCAGTTCTTC. Translating gives CASSLDGLAGVGEQFF.

This sequence joins TRBV14 and TRBJ2-7; possible D gene TRBD2, 6 bases. The J call is doubtful: the DNA matches TRBJ2-5 better. The CDR3 sequence is 19 residues long. Germline CDR1 reads SGHDN; CDR2 reads FVKESK. The CDR3 region is CASSQDVSSANYRGETQYF. In nucleotides, the CDR3 is TGTGCCAGCAGCCAAGATGTTAGCAGCGCCAACTACCGGGGGGAGACCCAGTACTTC.

This clonotype was picked up a small number of times. The genes are TRBV7-9 and TRBJ1-2; 8 bases are a match to TRBD1. The trim removed 4 bases at V and 7 bases at J, leaving 8 bases unmatched. Germline CDR1 and CDR2: SEHNR and FQNEAQ (reference sequence). This CDR3 contains 14 residues. Here the CDR3 reads CASSYGQGGGGYTF. DNA of the CDR3: TGTGCCAGCAGCTACGGACAGGGAGGAGGTGGCTACACCTTC.

The genes are TRBV12-5 and TRBJ2-1; TRBD2 agrees at 9 bases. The CDR3 is made up of 15 amino acids. CDR1 is LGHNT and CDR2 is FRNRAP in the germline V gene. Losses at the gene ends were 2 bases for V and 9 bases for J; bases not matched to a gene: 8. CDR3 region: CASGLRLAGVSEQFF. The CDR3 region has the DNA TGTGCTAGTGGTTTGAGATTAGCGGGAGTAAGTGAGCAGTTCTTC.

The sample holds many counts of this clonotype. The chain links TRBV10-3 to TRBJ2-7; 8 bases fit TRBD1. This CDR3 spans 17 amino acids. The germline CDR1 and CDR2 sequences are ENHRY and SYGVKD. The V segment lost 5 bases and the J segment 0 bases; nucleotides outside the gene matches: 12. Here the CDR3 DNA reads TGTGCCATCAGTTATTCCTCCGGGACAGGAGTCTCCTACGAGCAGTACTTC. It is translated as CAISYSSGTGVSYEQYF.